The present T cell receptor (beta chain) was sequenced within a study of identical twins (dated by TCRdb to 2016 to 2017). Some background on the complete study: The study deep-sequenced TCR alpha and beta repertoires from monozygotic twins, unrelated adults of various ages and cord blood to test whether fetal clonotypes persist. Replicate twin experiments were performed at different times using different library preparation protocols to rule out contamination. Results the study describes overall, beyond this receptor: In monozygotic twins, recombination models systematically underestimated out-of-frame TCR alpha sharing, but the models matched the sharing seen between unrelated individuals. Zero-insertion analyses could be partly confounded by invariant T cells such as MAIT and iNKT, though diverse VJ usage argued against such confounding for most clonotypes. Abundant cord blood beta clonotypes had fewer insertions, young adult naive repertoires showed a similar but weaker trend, and memory repertoires showed no such trend. Compared with coincidental sharing between unrelated individuals, an excess of low generation-probability sequences was observed among out-of-frame TCR alpha sequences shared between twins. Because the same donors could not be followed over many years, conclusions were based on cross-sectional statistical analysis. A weaker excess of twin sharing was found in beta out-of-frame sequences because the signal-to-noise ratio was lowered by fewer shared sequences.

Libraries were built with 5' RACE. Sequencer: Illumina HiSeq 2000. Template switching introduced a universal primer binding site; the final cDNA contained a unique molecular identifier, enabling accurate counting of TCR cDNA molecules. First-strand cDNA for TCR alpha and beta chains was synthesized from specific primers in the conserved constant-segment region. Each cDNA library was double barcoded, with a SMART-Mk sample barcode plus Illumina barcodes, to control for contamination. Two successive PCR steps introduced TruSeq adapter sequences along with Illumina sample barcodes. Sequencing of the TCR alpha and beta cDNA libraries was done on the Illumina HiSeq platform using custom primers. On the authors' methods: Raw reads were processed with MiGEC to extract unique molecular identifiers, and MiXCR was used to determine CDR3 positions. For each individual, recombination models were inferred using an EM algorithm with the repgenHMM and IGoR tools. The tcR package in R was used for shared clonotype analysis, with sharing normalized by the product of cloneset sizes. To study raw recombination without the effects of thymic and clonal selection, out-of-frame nonproductive sequences were analyzed. TCRdb itself trimmed the public reads at Q25 with fastp, ran MiXCR and retained productive beta chains. Identical CDR3 proteins give one entry, which carries the most common genes and DNA. None of the V and J calls come from the authors' own analysis; TCRdb made them. In all, the sample holds more than 600,000 distinct CDR3 sequences, and 18% of those were seen once. The ten largest clones add up to less than 15% of the sample.

V has 7 bases trimmed and J has 13 bases trimmed; junction bases matching no gene number 7. The CDR3 has 13 amino acids, counting the end cysteine and phenylalanine. Only CDR3 DNA is held: 39 bases, read in frame from base 1. Every donor was a healthy Caucasian. Three pairs of female monozygotic twins, all aged roughly 18 to 29 years, made up the twin cohort. Peripheral blood mononuclear cells were used as the source from which RNA for TCR libraries was isolated. Points on this clonotype: It lacks a known antigen. No qualities accompany the bases; no much larger clone lies one base away.

The same specimen was also included in a second study, on T cells expressing NK-cell markers. Drawing on the second study: Three sorted T-cell subsets (CD3+CD56+NKG2C+, CD3+CD56+NKG2C- and CD3+CD56-NKG2C+) from under ten donors had their TCR beta-chain repertoires profiled. Of the eight sequenced donors, seven were found to be HCMV-seropositive and one was found to be HCMV-seronegative. In several experiments an anti-gammadeltaTCR antibody was added to restrict sorting to alphabetaTCR-expressing T cells. In more than 5 donors, the dominant CD3+CD56+NKG2C+ clonotypes ranked among the top 10 CD8+ clonotypes, making up roughly 1.0-7.0% of CD8+ T cells. Those dominant clonotypes were again the most abundant among CD3+CD56-NKG2C+ cells in a handful of donors, at about 28.3-65%. Whether the expanded NKG2C-expressing T cell clones were specific for HCMV antigens remained unclear. The eight sequenced donors were randomly selected healthy volunteers, three men and five women. HCMV-specific IgG was detected in serum with a commercial ELISA kit to determine HCMV serostatus. For roughly 6 donors, bulk peripheral blood T-cell repertoires were also sequenced from unsorted PBMC. MIGEC was used to demultiplex reads and group the reads by UMI, and MiTCR was used to assemble and quantify clonotypes. To remove erroneous sequences, TCR cDNA sequences were retained only when supported by two or more reads. The tcR package was used for downstream repertoire analysis, and clonotypes were matched between fractions using CDR3 nucleotide sequence together with V segment. Antigen specificity was annotated against VDJdb with VDJmatch, allowing one amino acid substitution in CDR3.

This receptor was obtained from a woman aged 18-30 years in good health. The chain links TRBV12-3 or TRBV12-4 with TRBJ2-7, with 16 bases aligning to TRBD2. Sequenced material: PBMCs. The CDR3 here reads CASIGTSGRAGYF. The nucleotide sequence is given as TGTGCCAGCATTGGGACTAGCGGGAGGGCCGGTTACTTC.